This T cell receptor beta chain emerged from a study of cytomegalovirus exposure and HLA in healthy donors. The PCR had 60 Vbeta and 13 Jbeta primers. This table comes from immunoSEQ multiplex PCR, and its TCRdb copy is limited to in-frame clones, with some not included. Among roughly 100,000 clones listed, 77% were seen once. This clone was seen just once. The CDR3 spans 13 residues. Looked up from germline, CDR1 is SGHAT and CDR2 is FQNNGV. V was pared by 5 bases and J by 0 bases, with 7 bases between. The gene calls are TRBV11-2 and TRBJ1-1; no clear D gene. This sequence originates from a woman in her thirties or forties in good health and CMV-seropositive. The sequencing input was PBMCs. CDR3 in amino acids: CASSPQMNTEAFF. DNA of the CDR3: TGTGCCAGCAGCCCCCAAATGAACACTGAAGCTTTCTTT.